This T cell receptor beta chain was found in a study of T cells after yellow fever vaccination. About the research overall: Those fractions that held only low numbers of cells were prepared using the SMART-Seq v4 Ultra Low Input RNA kit. Study findings and constraints: In FACS-sorted repertoires, abundant clonotypes from the bulk population could appear as contaminants.

They built TCR cDNA with 5'RACE template switching, a step that put in a universal primer site and UMIs. TCRdb re-called the 5' RACE reads with MiXCR, one entry per CDR3 protein. Here the sample spans a few hundred thousand distinct CDR3 sequences, roughly 4.8% being singletons. This clonotype was observed a handful of times. Its antigen is as yet unknown. Trimming pared 5 bases from V and 4 bases from J, leaving 16 bases between. This CDR3 has 14 amino acids. Germline V CDR1 and CDR2: DFQATT, SNEGSKA (reference sequence). The starting material was CD4+ T cells sorted from PBMCs, obtained on the day of the yellow fever booster vaccination. V gene TRBV20-1 combines with J gene TRBJ2-3, with D possibly called TRBD1 or TRBD2 (5 bases each). The TCR was taken from a man between 18 and 29 years old who received the YFV17D yellow fever vaccine. The CDR3 DNA is TGCAGTGCTCCCCCCTGGCGAGGGGCAGATACGCAGTATTTT. Its protein is CSAPPWRGADTQYF.